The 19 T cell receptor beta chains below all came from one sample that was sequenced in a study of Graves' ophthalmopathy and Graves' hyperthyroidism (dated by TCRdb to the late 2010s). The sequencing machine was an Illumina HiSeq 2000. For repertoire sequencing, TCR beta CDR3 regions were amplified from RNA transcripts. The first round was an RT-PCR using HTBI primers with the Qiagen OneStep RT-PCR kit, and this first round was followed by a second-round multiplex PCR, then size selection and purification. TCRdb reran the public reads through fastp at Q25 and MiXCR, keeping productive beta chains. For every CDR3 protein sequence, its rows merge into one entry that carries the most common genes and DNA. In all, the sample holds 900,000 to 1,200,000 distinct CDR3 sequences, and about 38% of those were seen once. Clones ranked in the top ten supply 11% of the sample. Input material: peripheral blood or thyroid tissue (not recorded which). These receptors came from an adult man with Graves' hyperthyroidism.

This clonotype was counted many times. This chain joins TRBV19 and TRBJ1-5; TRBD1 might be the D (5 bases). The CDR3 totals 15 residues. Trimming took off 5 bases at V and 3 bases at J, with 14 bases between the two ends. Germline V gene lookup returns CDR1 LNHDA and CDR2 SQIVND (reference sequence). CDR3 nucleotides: TGTGCCAGTAGTCCCGCAGGGTATGACAATCAGCCCCAGCATTTT. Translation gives CASSPAGYDNQPQHF.

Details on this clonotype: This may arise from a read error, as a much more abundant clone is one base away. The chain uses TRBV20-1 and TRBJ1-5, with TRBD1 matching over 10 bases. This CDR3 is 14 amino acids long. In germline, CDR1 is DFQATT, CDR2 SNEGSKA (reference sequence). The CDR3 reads CSAMGQGYNQPRHF. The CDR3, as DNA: TGCAGTGCTATGGGACAGGGGTATAATCAGCCCCGGCATTTT.

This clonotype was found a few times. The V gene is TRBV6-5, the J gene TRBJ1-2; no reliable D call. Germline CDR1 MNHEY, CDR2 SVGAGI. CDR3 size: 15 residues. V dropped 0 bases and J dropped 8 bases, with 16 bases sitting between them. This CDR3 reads CASSYSSGGAGGYTF. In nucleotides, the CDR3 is TGTGCCAGCAGTTACTCGTCCGGTGGAGCTGGGGGCTACACCTTC.

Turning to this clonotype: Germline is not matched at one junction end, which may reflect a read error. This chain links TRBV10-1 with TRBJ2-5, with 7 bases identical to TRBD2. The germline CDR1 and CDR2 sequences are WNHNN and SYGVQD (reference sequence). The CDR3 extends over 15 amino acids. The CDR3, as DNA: TGTGCCAGCAGCCAAGAACGGGGGGAACAAGAGACCCAGTACTTC. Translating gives CASSQERGEQETQYF.

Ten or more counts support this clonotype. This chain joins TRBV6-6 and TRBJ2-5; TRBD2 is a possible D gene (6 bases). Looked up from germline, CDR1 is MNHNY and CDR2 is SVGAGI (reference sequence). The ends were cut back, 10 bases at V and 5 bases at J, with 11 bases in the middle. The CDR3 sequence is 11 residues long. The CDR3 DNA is TGTGCCACCCTCCGGGGGGAGACCCAGTACTTC. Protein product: CATLRGETQYF.

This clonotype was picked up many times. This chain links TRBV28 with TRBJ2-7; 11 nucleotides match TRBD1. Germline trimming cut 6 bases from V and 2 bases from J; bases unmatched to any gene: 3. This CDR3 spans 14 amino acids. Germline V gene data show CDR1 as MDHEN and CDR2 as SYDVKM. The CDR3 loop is CASRGQGGTYEQYF. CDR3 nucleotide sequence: TGTGCCAGCAGGGGACAGGGGGGGACCTACGAGCAGTACTTC.

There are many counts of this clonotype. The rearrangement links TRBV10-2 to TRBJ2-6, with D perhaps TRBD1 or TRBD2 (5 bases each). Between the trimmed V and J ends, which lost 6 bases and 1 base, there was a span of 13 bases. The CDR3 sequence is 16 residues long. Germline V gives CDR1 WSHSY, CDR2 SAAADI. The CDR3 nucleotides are TGCGCCAGCAGAGGGACGGAAAGTTCTGGGGCCAACGTCCTGACTTTC. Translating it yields CASRGTESSGANVLTF.

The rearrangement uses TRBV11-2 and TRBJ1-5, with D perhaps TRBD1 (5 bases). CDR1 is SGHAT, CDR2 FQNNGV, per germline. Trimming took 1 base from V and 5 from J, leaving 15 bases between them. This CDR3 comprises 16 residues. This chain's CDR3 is CASSLVSIWGDQPQHF. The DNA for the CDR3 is TGTGCCAGCAGCTTAGTTTCGATTTGGGGCGATCAGCCCCAGCATTTT.

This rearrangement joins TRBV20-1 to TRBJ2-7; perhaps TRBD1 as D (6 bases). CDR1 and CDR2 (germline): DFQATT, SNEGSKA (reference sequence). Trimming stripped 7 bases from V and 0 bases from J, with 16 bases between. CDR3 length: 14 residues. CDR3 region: CSGQGLALSYEQYF. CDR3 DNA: TGCAGTGGCCAGGGGCTTGCCCTCTCCTACGAGCAGTACTTC.

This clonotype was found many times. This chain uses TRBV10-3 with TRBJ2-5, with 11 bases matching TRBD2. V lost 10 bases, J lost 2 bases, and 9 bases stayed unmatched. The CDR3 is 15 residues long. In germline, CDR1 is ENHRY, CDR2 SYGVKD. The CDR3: CASQPGLAVQETQYF. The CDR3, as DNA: TGTGCCAGCCAACCGGGACTAGCGGTACAAGAGACCCAGTACTTC.

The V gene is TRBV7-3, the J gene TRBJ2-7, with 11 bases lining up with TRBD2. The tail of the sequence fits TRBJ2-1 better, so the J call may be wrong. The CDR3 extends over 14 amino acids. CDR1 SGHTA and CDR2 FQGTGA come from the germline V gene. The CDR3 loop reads CASSTSGSSNEQFF. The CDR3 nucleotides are TGTGCCAGCAGTACTAGCGGGAGTTCGAATGAGCAGTTCTTC.

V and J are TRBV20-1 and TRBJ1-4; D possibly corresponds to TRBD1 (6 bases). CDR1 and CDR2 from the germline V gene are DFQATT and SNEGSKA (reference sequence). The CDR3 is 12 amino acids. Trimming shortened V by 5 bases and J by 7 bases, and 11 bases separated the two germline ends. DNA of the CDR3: TGCAGTGCTCCCCAGGGGAGTGAAAAACTGTTTTTT. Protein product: CSAPQGSEKLFF.

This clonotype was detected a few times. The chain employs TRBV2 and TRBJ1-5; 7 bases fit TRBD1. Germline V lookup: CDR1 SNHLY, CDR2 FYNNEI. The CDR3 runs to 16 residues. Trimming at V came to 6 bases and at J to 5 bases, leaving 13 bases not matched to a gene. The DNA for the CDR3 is TGTGCCAGCAGCTGGACAGGAAAGGTCCCCGATCAGCCCCAGCATTTT. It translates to CASSWTGKVPDQPQHF.

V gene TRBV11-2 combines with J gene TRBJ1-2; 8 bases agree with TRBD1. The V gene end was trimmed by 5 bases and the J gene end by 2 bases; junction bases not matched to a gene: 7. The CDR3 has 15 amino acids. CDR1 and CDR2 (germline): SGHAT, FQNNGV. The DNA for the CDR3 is TGTGCCAGCAGCCCTGAGGGACAGGCCAACTATGGCTACACCTTC. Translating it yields CASSPEGQANYGYTF.

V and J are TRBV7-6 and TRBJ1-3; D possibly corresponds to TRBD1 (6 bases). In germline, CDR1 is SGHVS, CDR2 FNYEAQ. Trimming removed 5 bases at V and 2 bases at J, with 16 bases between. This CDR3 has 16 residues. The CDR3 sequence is CASSLQQGGTGNTIYF. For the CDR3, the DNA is TGTGCCAGCAGCCTCCAACAGGGAGGGACTGGAAACACCATATATTTT. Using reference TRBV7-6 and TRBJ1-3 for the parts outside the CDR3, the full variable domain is GAGVSQSPRYKVTKRGQDVALRCDPISGHVSLYWYRQALGQGPEFLTYFNYEAQQDKSGLPNDRFSAERPEGSISTLTIQRTEQRDSAMYRCASSLQQGGTGNTIYFGEGSWLTVV.

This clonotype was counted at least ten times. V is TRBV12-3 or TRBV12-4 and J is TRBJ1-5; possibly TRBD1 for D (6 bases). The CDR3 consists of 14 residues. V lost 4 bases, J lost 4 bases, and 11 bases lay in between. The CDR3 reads CASSSADRNQPQHF. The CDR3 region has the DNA TGTGCCAGCAGTTCGGCGGACAGAAATCAGCCCCAGCATTTT.

As DNA, the CDR3 is TGTGCCACCAGCAGAGATAGGACAGGGGGAAAACAGCCCCAGCATTTT. It specifies CATSRDRTGGKQPQHF. The rearrangement uses TRBV15 and TRBJ1-5; 10 nucleotides agree with TRBD1. The germline gives CDR1 LNHNV, CDR2 YYDKDF (reference sequence). The junction had 6 bases not matched to a gene; V was cut back by 0 bases and J by 7 bases. The CDR3 runs to 16 residues.

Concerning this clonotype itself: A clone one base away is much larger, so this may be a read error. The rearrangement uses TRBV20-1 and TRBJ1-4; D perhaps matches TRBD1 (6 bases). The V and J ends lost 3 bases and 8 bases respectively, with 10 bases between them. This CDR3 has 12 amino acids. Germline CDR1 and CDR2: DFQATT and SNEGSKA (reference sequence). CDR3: CSARPGEEKLFF. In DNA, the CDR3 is TGCAGTGCTAGGCCAGGGGAGGAAAAACTGTTTTTT.

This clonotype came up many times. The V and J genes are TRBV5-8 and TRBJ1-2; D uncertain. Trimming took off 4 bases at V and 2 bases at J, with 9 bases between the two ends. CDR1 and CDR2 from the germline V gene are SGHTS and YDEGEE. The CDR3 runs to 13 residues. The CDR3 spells CASSRSENYGYTF. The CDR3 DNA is TGTGCCAGCAGCCGGTCAGAGAACTATGGCTACACCTTC.